This T cell receptor beta chain was sequenced for a study of T-cell reconstitution after alpha-beta-depleted transplantation in children. For TCRbeta, the library was prepared with unique molecular identifiers. TCRdb used MiXCR to reprocess the PCR reads, holding one entry per CDR3 protein. The sample shows some 350,000 distinct CDR3 sequences, about a tenth of them seen only once. Looked up from germline, CDR1 is SGHRS and CDR2 is YFSETQ. The CDR3 runs to 15 residues. V was trimmed by 1 base and J by 2 bases, leaving 12 bases between them. Many counts were recorded for this clonotype. This material consisted of PBMCs from the stem cell graft donor, taken from the stem cell graft. This TCR derives from a human donor who donated a stem cell graft to a child with acute lymphoblastic leukemia. This sequence joins TRBV5-1 and TRBJ2-5; D might be TRBD2 (6 bases). The CDR3 protein is CASSLTGDVQETQYF. The CDR3 DNA follows: TGCGCCAGCAGCTTGACGGGAGACGTTCAAGAGACCCAGTACTTC.